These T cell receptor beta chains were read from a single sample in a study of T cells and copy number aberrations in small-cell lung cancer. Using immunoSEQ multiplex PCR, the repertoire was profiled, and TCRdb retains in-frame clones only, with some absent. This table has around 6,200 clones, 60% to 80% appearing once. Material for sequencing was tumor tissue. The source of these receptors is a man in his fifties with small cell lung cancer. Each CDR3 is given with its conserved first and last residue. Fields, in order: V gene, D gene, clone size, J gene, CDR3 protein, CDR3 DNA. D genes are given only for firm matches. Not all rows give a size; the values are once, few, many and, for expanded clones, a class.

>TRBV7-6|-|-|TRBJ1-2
CASSQGPPSTGANYGYTF
TGTGCCAGCAGCCAGGGTCCCCCTTCGACAGGAGCTAACTATGGCTACACCTTC
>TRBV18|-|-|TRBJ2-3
CASSPPEMNSFMADTQYF
TGTGCCAGCTCACCACCGGAAATGAACTCTTTCATGGCAGATACGCAGTATTTT
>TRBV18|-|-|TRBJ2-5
CASSPGIQETQYF
TGTGCCAGCTCACCGGGGATCCAAGAGACCCAGTACTTC
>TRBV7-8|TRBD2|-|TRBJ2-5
CASSRGTSGEIQETQYF
TGTGCCAGCAGCCGCGGGACTAGCGGGGAGATCCAAGAGACCCAGTACTTC
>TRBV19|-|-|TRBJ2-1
CASSITYNEQFF
TGTGCCAGTAGTATAACCTACAATGAGCAGTTCTTC
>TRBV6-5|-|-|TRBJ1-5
CASSRDTSNQPQHF
TGTGCCAGCAGTCGGGACACTAGCAATCAGCCCCAGCATTTT
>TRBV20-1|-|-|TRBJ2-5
CSARDERTQYF
TGCAGTGCTAGAGATGAGAGGACCCAGTACTTC
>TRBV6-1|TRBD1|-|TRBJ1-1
CAEGQGGLTNTEAFF
TGTGCCGAAGGACAGGGGGGTCTTACGAACACTGAAGCTTTCTTT
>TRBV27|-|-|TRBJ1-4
CASSPIGPGIVGGEKLFF
TGTGCCAGCAGTCCCATAGGACCGGGGATTGTCGGGGGTGAAAAACTGTTTTTT
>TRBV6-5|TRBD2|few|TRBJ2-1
CASSLGLAGGGRFF
TGTGCCAGCAGCCTGGGACTAGCGGGAGGAGGTCGGTTCTTC
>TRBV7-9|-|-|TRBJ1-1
CASSLASTVSIEAFF
TGTGCCAGCAGCTTAGCTTCGACAGTTTCTATTGAAGCTTTCTTT
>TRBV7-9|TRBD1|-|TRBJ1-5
CASSLGQASYSNQPQHF
TGTGCCAGCAGCCTAGGACAGGCCTCGTATAGCAATCAGCCCCAGCATTTT
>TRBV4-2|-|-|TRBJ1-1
CASSPSWAAGNTEAFF
TGTGCCAGCAGCCCTTCATGGGCGGCCGGGAACACTGAAGCTTTCTTT
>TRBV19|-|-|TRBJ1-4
CASTPRVGGDEKLFF
TGTGCCAGTACCCCCCGAGTGGGTGGGGACGAAAAACTGTTTTTT
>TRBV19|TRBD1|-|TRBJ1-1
CASSRDGTANTEAFF
TGTGCCAGTAGCAGGGACGGGACAGCGAACACTGAAGCTTTCTTT
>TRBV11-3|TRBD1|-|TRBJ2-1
CASSQGAGYEQFF
TGTGCCAGCAGCCAGGGGGCGGGTTATGAGCAGTTCTTC